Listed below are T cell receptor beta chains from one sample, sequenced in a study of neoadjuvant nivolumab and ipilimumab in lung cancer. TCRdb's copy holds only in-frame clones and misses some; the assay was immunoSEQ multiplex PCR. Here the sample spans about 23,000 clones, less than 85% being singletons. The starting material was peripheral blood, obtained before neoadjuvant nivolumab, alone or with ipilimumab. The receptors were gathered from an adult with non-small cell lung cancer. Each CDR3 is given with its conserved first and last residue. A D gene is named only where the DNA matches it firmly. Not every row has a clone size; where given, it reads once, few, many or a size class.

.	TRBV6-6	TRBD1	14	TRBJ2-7	TGTGCCAGCAACCGGGACAGATTTTGGTACGAGCAGTACTTC	CASNRDRFWYEQYF
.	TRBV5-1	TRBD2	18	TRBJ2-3	TGCGCCAGCAGCTCCACCGGGACTAGCGGGATCAGCACAGATACGCAGTATTTT	CASSSTGTSGISTDTQYF
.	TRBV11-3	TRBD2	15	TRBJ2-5	TGTGCCAGCAGCCCCCGACTAGCGGGAGGAGAGACCCAGTACTTC	CASSPRLAGGETQYF
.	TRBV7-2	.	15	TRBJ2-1	TGTGCCAGCAGCTATAGCGGAGGAATCTACAATGAGCAGTTCTTC	CASSYSGGIYNEQFF
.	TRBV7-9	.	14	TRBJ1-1	TGTGCCAGCAGCTCGGGACGGCAAAGGAATGAAGCTTTCTTT	CASSSGRQRNEAFF
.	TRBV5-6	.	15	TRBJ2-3	TGTGCCAGCAGCGAACTTGACCAGATCCGTCGTACGCAGTATTTT	CASSELDQIRRTQYF
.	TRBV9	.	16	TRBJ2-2	TGTGCCAGCAGCAGCGAGGGAGGGGGCGCCCCCGGGGAGCTGTTTTTT	CASSSEGGGAPGELFF
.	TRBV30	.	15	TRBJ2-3	TGTGCCTGGAGTGTTGTCCTAGCAGGCACAGATACGCAGTATTTT	CAWSVVLAGTDTQYF
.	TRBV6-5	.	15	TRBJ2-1	TGTGCCAGCACCTTCGACCGCCGCTCCTACAATGAGCAGTTCTTC	CASTFDRRSYNEQFF
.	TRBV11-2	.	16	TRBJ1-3	TGTGCCAGCAGCTTAGTAGGCGGCAGCGTAGGAAACACCATATATTTT	CASSLVGGSVGNTIYF
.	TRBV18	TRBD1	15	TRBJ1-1	TGTGCCAGCTCACCAAATCAGGGGGCCGACACTGAAGCTTTCTTT	CASSPNQGADTEAFF
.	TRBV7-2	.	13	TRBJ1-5	TGTGCCAGCAGGCCTCATGAGTATCAGCCCCAGCATTTT	CASRPHEYQPQHF
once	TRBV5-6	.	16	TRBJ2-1	TGTGCCAGCATCGGGGACATTTTGGGATTACACAATGAGCAGTTCTTC	CASIGDILGLHNEQFF
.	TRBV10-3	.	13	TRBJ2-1	TGTTCTAATTCGGCATCTACCTACAATGAGCAGTTCTTC	CSNSASTYNEQFF
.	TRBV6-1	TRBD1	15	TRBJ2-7	TGTGCCAGCAGTTCCAGAACCGGACAGGCCTACGAGCAGTACTTC	CASSSRTGQAYEQYF
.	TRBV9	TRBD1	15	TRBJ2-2	TGTGCCAGCAGCGCTTGGACAGGCGTCGCCGGGGAGCTGTTTTTT	CASSAWTGVAGELFF
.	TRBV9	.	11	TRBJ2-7	TGTGCCAGCAGCTCGGGCTACGAGCAGTACTTC	CASSSGYEQYF
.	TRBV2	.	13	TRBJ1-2	TGTGCCTCTTTTTTGGGGGGCGTGAATGGCTACACCTTC	CASFLGGVNGYTF
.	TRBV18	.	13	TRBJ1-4	TGTGCCAGCTCTCAGCAGGTCTCTGAAAAACTGTTTTTT	CASSQQVSEKLFF
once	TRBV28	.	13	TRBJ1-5	TGTGCCAGCAGGGAGGGAGGGGATCAGCCCCAGCATTTT	CASREGGDQPQHF
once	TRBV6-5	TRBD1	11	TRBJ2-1	TGTGCCAGCAGTTCAGGGGGCCCGCAGTTCTTC	CASSSGGPQFF
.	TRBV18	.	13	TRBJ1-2	TGTGCCAGCTCACCCGCCAGGGAGTATGGCTACACCTTC	CASSPAREYGYTF
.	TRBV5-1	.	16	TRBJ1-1	TGCGCCAGCAGCTTGAATCCCCAGGGTGTGGCCACTGAAGCTTTCTTT	CASSLNPQGVATEAFF
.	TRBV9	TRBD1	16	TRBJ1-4	TGTGCCAGCAGCGGACACCCGACAGGGGATGGTGAAAAACTGTTTTTT	CASSGHPTGDGEKLFF
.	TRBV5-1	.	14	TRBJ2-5	TGCGCCAGCAGCTTGGGACAGGTCCAAGAGACCCAGTACTTC	CASSLGQVQETQYF
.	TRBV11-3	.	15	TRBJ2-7	TGTGCCAGCAGCTTAGCTCGGTTAGGTTTGGGTGAGCAGTACTTC	CASSLARLGLGEQYF
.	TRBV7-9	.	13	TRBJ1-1	TGTGCCAGCATCAAATGGGTGGACACTGAAGCTTTCTTT	CASIKWVDTEAFF
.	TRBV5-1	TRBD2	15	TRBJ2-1	TGCGCCAGCAGCCCACTAGCGGGAGTGGACAATGAGCAGTTCTTC	CASSPLAGVDNEQFF
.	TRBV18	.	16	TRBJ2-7	TGTGCCAGCTCAGAACAGGGAGCAGGTACTTTTAACGAGCAGTACTTC	CASSEQGAGTFNEQYF
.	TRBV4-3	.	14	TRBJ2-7	TGCGCCAGCAGCCAAGGTCCAGTGGGACGCGAGCAGTACTTC	CASSQGPVGREQYF
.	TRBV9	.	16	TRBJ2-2	TGTGCCAGCAGCCCCAGGCGTGGGGTGAACACCGGGGAGCTGTTTTTT	CASSPRRGVNTGELFF
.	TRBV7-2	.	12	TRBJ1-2	TGTGCCAGCAGCTTCGAAGGGACTGCGAAAACCTTC	CASSFEGTAKTF
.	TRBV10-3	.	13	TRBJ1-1	TGTGCCATCACGGACGGACGGAACACTGAAGCTTTCTTT	CAITDGRNTEAFF
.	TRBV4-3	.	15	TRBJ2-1	TGCGCCAGCAGCCAAGACCCGGGGTCCTACAATGAGCAGTTCTTC	CASSQDPGSYNEQFF
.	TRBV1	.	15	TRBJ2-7	TGCACCAGCAGCCCCAAGGGTGTCCGGGGCTACGAGCAGTACTTC	CTSSPKGVRGYEQYF
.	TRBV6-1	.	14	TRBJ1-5	TGTGCCAGCAGTGAAGTCAAGGGTCAACAGCCCCAGCATTTT	CASSEVKGQQPQHF
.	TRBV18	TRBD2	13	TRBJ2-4	TGTGCCAGCTCAACTAGCGGGAGTTGGATTCAGTACTTC	CASSTSGSWIQYF
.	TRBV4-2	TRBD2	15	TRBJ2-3	TGTGCCAGCAGCCAAGGAGCGGGAGACACAGATACGCAGTATTTT	CASSQGAGDTDTQYF
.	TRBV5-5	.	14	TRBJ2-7	TGTGCCAGCTCCGGGACGTCCAGCTCCTACGAGCAGTACTTC	CASSGTSSSYEQYF
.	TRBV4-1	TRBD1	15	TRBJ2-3	TGCGCCAGCAGCCTCCGAGAGGGACAGACAGATACGCAGTATTTT	CASSLREGQTDTQYF
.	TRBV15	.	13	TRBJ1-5	TGTGCCACCAGCAGGGGTGTTGGTCAGCCCCAGCATTTT	CATSRGVGQPQHF
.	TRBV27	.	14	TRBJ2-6	TGTGCCAGCAGTCCCGGAGGGGGGGCCAACGTCCTGACTTTC	CASSPGGGANVLTF
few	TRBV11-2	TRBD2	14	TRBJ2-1	TGTGCCAGCAGCTTAGGCTTGACTAGCGGGAGTTGGTTCTTC	CASSLGLTSGSWFF
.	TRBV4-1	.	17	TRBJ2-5	TGCGCCAGCAGCCAAGATGAGGGAACGGCCGGTACCAAGACCCAGTACTTC	CASSQDEGTAGTKTQYF
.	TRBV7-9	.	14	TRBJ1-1	TGTGCCAGCAGCCCCTCTGCGATGAACACTGAAGCTTTCTTT	CASSPSAMNTEAFF
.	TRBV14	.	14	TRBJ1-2	TGTGCCAGCAGCCCGGGGACGGATCTCTATGGCTACACCTTC	CASSPGTDLYGYTF
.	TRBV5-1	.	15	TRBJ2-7	TGCGCCAGCAGCGTGGGGGCCCAGCCCCTCTACGAGCAGTACTTC	CASSVGAQPLYEQYF
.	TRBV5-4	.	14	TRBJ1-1	TGTGCCAGCAGCAAGTCAACAGGGAACACTGAAGCTTTCTTT	CASSKSTGNTEAFF
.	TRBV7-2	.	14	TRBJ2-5	TGTGCCAGCAGCGGTCAACAGTTCCAAGAGACCCAGTACTTC	CASSGQQFQETQYF
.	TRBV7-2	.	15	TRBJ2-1	TGTGCCAGCAGCCCCCTAGACGGGACCTACAATGAGCAGTTCTTC	CASSPLDGTYNEQFF
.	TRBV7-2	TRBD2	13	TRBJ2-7	TGTGCCAGCAGCTTTGCGGGAGCAAACGAGCAGTACTTC	CASSFAGANEQYF